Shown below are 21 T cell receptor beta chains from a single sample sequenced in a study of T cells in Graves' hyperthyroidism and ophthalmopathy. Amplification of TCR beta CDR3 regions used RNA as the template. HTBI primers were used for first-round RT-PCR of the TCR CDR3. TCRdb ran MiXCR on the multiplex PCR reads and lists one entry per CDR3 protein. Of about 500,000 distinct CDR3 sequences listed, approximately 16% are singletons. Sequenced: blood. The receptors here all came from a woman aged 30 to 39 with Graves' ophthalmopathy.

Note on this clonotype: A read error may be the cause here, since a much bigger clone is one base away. CDR3 loop: CASSLDLVQQETQYF. The CDR3 nucleotides read TGTGCCAGCAGCTTAGATCTAGTGCAACAAGAGACCCAGTACTTC. The chain uses TRBV11-2 and TRBJ2-5; no clear D. This CDR3 region has 15 residues. Between the trimmed V and J ends, which lost 0 bases and 2 bases, there was a span of 10 bases. Germline values: CDR1 SGHAT, CDR2 FQNNGV.

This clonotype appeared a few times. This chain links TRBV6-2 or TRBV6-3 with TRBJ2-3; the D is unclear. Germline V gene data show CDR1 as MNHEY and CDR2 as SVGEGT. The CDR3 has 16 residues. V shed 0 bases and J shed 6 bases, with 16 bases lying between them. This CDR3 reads CASSYSNFSDRDTQYF. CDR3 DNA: TGTGCCAGCAGTTACTCGAATTTTTCGGACCGTGATACGCAGTATTTT.

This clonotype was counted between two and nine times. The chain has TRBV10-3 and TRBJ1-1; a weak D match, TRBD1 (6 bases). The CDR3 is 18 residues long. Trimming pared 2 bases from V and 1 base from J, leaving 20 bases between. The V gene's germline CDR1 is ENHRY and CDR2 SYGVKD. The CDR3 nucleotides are TGTGCCATCAGTGAGCGGACAGATACAAGGCGAAAGAACACTGAAGCTTTCTTT. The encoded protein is CAISERTDTRRKNTEAFF.

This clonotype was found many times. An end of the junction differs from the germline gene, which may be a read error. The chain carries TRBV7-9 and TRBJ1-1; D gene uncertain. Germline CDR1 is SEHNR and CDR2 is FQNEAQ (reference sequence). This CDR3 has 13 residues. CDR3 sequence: CASSVAGNTEAFF. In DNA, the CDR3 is TGTGCCAGCAGCGTAGCAGGGAACACTGAAGCTTTCTTT.

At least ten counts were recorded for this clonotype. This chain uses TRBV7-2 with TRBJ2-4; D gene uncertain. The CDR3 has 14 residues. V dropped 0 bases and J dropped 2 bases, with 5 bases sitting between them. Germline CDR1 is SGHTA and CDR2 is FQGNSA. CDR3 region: CASSLAGSKNIQYF. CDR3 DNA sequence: TGTGCCAGCAGCTTAGCAGGGTCCAAAAACATTCAGTACTTC.

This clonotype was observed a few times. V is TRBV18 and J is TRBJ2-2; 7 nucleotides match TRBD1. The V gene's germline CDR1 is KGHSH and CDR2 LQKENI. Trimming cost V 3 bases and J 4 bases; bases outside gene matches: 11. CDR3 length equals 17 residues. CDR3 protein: CASSPATDRAVTGELFF. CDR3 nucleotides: TGTGCCAGCTCACCCGCAACAGACAGGGCGGTCACCGGGGAGCTGTTTTTT.

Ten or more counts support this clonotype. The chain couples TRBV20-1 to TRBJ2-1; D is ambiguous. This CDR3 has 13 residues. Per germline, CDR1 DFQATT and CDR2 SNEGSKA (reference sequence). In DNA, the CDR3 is TGCAGCGTGATAAGGACCGTCGACAATGAGCAGTTCTTC. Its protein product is CSVIRTVDNEQFF.

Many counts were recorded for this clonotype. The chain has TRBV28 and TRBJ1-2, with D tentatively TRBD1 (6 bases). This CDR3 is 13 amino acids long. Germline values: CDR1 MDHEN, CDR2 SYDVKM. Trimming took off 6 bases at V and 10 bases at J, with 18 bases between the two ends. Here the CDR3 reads CASRVDSRSVYTF. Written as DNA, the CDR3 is TGTGCCAGCAGGGTGGACAGTCGTTCTGTCTACACCTTC.

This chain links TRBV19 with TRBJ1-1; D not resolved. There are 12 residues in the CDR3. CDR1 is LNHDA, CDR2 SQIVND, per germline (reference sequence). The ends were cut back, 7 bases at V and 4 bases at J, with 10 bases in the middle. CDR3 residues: CASNRRGTEAFF. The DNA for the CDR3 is TGTGCCAGTAATCGTCGGGGCACTGAAGCTTTCTTT.

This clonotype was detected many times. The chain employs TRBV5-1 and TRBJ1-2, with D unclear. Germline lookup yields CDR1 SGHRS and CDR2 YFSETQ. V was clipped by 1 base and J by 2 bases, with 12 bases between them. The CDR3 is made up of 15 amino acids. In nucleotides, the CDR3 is TGCGCCAGCAGCTTGAACCCGGGATCCAACTATGGCTACACCTTC. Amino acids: CASSLNPGSNYGYTF.

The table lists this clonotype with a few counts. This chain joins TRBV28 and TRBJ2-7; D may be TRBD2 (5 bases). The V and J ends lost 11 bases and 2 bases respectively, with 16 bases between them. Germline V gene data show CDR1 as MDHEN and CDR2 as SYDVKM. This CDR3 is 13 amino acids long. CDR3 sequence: CAVVSGGPYEQYF. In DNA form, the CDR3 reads TGTGCCGTCGTCAGCGGAGGCCCCTACGAGCAGTACTTC.

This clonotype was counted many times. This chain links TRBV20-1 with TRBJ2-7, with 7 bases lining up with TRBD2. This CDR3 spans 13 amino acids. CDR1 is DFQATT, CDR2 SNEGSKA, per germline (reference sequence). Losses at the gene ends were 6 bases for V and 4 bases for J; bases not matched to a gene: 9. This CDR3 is CSAGPTRGYEQYF. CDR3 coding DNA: TGCAGTGCAGGCCCAACGCGGGGGTACGAGCAGTACTTC.

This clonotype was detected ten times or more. The CDR3 spells CASSYGTSEVYEQFF. DNA for the CDR3: TGCGCCAGCAGCTACGGGACTAGTGAGGTCTATGAGCAGTTCTTC. This chain uses TRBV5-1 with TRBJ2-1, with 8 bases aligning to TRBD2. The CDR3 totals 15 residues. Germline trimming cut 3 bases from V and 8 bases from J; bases unmatched to any gene: 10. CDR1 is SGHRS, CDR2 YFSETQ, per germline.

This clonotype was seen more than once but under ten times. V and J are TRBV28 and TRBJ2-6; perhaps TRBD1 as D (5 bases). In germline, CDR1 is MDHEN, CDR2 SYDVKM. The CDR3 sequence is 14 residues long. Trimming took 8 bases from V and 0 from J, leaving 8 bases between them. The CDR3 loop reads CASDSHSGANVLTF. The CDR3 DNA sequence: TGTGCCAGCGACAGCCACTCTGGGGCCAACGTCCTGACTTTC. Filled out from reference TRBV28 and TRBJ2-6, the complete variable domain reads DVKVTQSSRYLVKRTGEKVFLECVQDMDHENMFWYRQDPGLGLRLIYFSYDVKMKEKGDIPEGYSVSREKKERFSLILESASTNQTSMYLCASDSHSGANVLTFGAGSRLTVL.

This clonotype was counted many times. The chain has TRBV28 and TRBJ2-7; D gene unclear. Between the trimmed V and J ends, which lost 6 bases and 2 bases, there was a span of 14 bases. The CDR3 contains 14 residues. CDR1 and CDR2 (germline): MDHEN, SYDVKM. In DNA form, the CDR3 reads TGTGCCAGCAGGTTAAGACAAACCCCCTACGAGCAGTACTTC. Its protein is CASRLRQTPYEQYF.

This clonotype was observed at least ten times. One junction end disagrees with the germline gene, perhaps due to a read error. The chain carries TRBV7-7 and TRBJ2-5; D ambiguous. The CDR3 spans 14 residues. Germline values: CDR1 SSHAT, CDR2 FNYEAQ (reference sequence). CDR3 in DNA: TGTGCTAGCAGCTTAGTCCGGTACCAAGAGACCCAGTACTTC. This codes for CASSLVRYQETQYF.

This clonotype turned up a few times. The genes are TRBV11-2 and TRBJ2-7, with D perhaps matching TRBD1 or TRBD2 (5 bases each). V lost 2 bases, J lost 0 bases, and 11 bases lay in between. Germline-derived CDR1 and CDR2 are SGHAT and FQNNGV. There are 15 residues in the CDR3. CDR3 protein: CASSLRDLSSYEQYF. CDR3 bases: TGTGCCAGCAGCTTACGGGACCTTAGCTCCTACGAGCAGTACTTC.

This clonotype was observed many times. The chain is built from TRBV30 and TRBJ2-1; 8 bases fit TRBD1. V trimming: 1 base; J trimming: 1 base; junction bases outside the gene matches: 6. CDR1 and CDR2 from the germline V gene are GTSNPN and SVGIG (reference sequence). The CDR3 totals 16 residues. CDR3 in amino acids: CAWSAQTGESYNEQFF. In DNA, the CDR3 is TGTGCCTGGAGTGCGCAGACAGGGGAATCCTACAATGAGCAGTTCTTC.

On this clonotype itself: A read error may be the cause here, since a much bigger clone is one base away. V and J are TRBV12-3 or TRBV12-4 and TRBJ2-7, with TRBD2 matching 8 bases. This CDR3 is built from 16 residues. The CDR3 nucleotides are TGTGCCAGCAGCCCTCAACCGGGGGGGAGCACCTACAAGCAGTACTTC. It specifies CASSPQPGGSTYKQYF.

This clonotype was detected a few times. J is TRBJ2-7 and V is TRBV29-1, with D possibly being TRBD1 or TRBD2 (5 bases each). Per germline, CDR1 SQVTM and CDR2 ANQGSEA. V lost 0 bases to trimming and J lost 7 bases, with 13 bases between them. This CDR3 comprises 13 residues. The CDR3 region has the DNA TGCAGCGTTGAAGATATGAGGGGAAGAGAGCAGTACTTC. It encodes CSVEDMRGREQYF.

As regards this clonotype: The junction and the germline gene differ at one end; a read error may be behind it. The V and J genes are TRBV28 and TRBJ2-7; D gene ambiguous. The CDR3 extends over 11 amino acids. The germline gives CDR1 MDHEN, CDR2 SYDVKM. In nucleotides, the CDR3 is TGTGCCGGCAGTTCGGTCTACGAGCAGTACTTC. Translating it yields CAGSSVYEQYF. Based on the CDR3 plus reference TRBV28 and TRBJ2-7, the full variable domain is DVKVTQSSRYLVKRTGEKVFLECVQDMDHENMFWYRQDPGLGLRLIYFSYDVKMKEKGDIPEGYSVSREKKERFSLILESASTNQTSMYLCAGSSVYEQYFGPGTRLTVT.